This T cell receptor (beta chain) came from a study of blood T cell repertoires in COVID-19 (dated by TCRdb to the early 2020s). Some background on the complete study: The collaborator samples originated in the United States, Italy and Spain and spanned the acute and convalescent phases of COVID-19. The material from the prospective study consisted of cDNA or gDNA derived from T cells, B-cell-depleted T cells, or PBMCs. The dataset comprised deeply sampled blood TCRbeta repertoires from subjects exposed to, actively infected with, or recovered from COVID-19. A freely available public database, intended as a resource for researchers studying the immune response to SARS-CoV-2, is where the repertoires were released. The samples were drawn from the first 160 participants of the ongoing ImmuneRACE study and from 950 to 1,500 subjects provided by 6 global collaborators. Nearly every sample came with metadata listing a de-identified subject ID, COVID-19 status, age in years and sex. HLA class I and class II types, where available, came from metadata supplied by the sample provider rather than from assay-based typing.

Only one count was recorded for this clone. The target of this receptor is not known. No much larger clonotype is one base removed from it; base qualities were not supplied. TCRbeta CDR3 regions were amplified from genomic DNA by means of the immunoSEQ Assay, a bias-controlled multiplex PCR. In the paper's pipeline: Nucleated cell counts per sample were estimated from amplification of reference gene primers within the assay. Sequence reads were collapsed and filtered to measure the absolute abundance of every unique TCRbeta CDR3 rearrangement. Productive Simpson clonality was computed per sample as the square root of Simpson's diversity index over productive rearrangements. TCRdb limited this immuneACCESS table to in-frame rearrangements with V and J called. A share of clones is missing; checked studies link under half to unresolved V genes, and the rest is unexplained. D and trimming were read from the DNA, whereas the V and J calls and clone size are those reported in that table. The sample data list over 150,000 clones, and roughly 82% of these were observed just once. Less than 15% of the sample belongs to the ten largest clones.

Whole blood was collected in K2EDTA tubes by collaborating institutions according to the institutions' own protocols. For TCRbeta analysis, collaborators shipped samples as frozen whole blood, isolated PBMCs, or DNA extracted from either of those sample types. General conclusions and limits of the study: The amount of clinical and demographic metadata varied by source and participant and was provided uncurated.

This TCR was recovered from a human donor in a cohort sampled during active COVID-19. The sample was peripheral blood.

The CDR3 here reads CASSLSGSYNEQFF. The nucleotides are TGTGCCAGCAGCCTAAGCGGGAGTTACAATGAGCAGTTCTTC. This sequence uses TRBV3-1 (or the pseudogene TRBV3-2) and TRBJ2-1, with 8 bases in between that match TRBD2. V and J are trimmed by 4 bases and 4 bases, and the gene matches miss 3 bases of the junction. Via the germline V gene (reference sequence), CDR1 is LGHDT and CDR2 YNNKEL. Including the terminal cysteine and phenylalanine, the CDR3 comprises 14 residues. The DNA shown is the 42-base CDR3, in frame from base 1.